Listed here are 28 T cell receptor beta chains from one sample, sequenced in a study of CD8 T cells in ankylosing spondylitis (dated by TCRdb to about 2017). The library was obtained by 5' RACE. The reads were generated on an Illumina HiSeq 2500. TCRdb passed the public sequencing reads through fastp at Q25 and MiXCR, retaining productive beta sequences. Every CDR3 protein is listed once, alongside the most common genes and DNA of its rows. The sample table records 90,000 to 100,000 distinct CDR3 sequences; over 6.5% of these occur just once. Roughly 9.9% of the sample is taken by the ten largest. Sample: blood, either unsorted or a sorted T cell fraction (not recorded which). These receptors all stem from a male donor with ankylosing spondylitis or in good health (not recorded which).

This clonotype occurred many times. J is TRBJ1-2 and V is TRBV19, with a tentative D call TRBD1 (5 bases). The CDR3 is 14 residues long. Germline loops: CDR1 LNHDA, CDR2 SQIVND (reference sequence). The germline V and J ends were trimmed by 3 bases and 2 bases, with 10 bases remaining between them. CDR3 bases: TGTGCCAGTAGTATTGGGCCAGGGAACTATGGCTACACCTTC. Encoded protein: CASSIGPGNYGYTF. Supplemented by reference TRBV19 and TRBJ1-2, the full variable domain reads DGGITQSPKYLFRKEGQNVTLSCEQNLNHDAMYWYRQDPGQGLRLIYYSQIVNDFQKGDIAEGYSVSREKKESFPLTVTSAQKNPTAFYLCASSIGPGNYGYTFGSGTRLTVV.

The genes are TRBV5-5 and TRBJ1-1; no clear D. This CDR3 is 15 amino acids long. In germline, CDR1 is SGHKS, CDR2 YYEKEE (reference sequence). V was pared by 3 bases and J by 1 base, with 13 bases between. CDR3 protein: CASSSGRMQNTEAFF. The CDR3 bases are TGTGCCAGCAGCTCCGGACGGATGCAGAACACTGAAGCTTTCTTT.

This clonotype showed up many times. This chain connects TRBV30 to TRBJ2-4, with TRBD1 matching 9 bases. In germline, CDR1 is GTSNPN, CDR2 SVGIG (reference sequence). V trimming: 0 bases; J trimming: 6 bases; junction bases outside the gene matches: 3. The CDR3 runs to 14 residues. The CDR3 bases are TGTGCCTGGAGTGTACAGGGGGCTGTAAACATTCAGTACTTC. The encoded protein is CAWSVQGAVNIQYF.

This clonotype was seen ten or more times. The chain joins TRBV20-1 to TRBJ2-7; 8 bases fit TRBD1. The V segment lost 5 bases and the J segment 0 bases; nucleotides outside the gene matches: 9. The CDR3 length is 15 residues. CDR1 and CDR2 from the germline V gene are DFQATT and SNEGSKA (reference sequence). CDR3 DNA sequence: TGCAGTGCTTTCCCGGGACAGGTGACCTCCTACGAGCAGTACTTC. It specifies CSAFPGQVTSYEQYF.

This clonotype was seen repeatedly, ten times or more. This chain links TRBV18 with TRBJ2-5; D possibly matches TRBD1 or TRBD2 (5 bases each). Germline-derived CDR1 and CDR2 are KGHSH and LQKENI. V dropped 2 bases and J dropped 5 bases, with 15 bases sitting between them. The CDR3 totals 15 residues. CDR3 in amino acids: CASSPRGDLRETQYF. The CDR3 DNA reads TGTGCCAGCTCACCAAGAGGGGATTTACGGGAGACCCAGTACTTC.

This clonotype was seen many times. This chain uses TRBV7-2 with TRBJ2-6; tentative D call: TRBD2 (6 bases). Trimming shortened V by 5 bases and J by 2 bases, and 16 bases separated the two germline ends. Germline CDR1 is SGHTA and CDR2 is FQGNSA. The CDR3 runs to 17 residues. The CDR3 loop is CASSARILAAGANVLTF. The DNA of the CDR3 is TGTGCCAGCAGCGCCCGAATACTAGCAGCTGGGGCCAACGTCCTGACTTTC.

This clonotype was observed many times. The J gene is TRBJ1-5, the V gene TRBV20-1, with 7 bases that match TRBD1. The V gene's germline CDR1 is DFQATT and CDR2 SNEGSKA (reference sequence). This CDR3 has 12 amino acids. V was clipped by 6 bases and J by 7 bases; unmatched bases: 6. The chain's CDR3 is CSARQGLQPQHF. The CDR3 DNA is TGCAGTGCCAGACAGGGACTCCAGCCCCAGCATTTT.

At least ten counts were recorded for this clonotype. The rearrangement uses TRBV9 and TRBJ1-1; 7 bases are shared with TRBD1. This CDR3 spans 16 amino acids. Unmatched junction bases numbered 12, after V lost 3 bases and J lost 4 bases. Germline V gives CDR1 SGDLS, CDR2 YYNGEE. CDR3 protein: CASSANLQGRSTEAFF. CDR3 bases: TGTGCCAGCAGCGCCAACCTACAGGGGAGGAGCACTGAAGCTTTCTTT.

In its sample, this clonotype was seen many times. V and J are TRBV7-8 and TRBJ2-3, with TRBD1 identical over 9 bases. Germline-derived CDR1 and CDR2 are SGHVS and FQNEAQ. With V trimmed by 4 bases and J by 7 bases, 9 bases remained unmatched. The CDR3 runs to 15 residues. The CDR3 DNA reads TGTGCCAGCAGCTCAGAGGGACAGGGTGCAAATACGCAGTATTTT. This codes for CASSSEGQGANTQYF.

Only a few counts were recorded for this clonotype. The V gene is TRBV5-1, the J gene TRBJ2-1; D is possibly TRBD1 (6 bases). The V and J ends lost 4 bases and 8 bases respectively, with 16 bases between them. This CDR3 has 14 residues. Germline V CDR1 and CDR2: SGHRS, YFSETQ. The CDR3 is CASSDRDNRHEQFF. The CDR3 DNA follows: TGCGCCAGCAGCGACCGGGACAACCGCCATGAGCAGTTCTTC.

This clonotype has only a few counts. The CDR3 loop is CASSQGHSYEQYF. In DNA, the CDR3 is TGTGCCAGCAGCCAGGGACACTCCTACGAGCAGTACTTC. V usage is TRBV7-8 and J usage is TRBJ2-7; a weak D match, TRBD1 (6 bases). V dropped 5 bases and J dropped 0 bases, with 8 bases sitting between them. The CDR3 length is 13 residues. The germline V gene encodes CDR1 SGHVS and CDR2 FQNEAQ.

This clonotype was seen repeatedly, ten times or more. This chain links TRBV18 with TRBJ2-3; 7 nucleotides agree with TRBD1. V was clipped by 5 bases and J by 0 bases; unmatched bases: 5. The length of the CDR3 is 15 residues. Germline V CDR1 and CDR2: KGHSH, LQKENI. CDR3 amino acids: CASSRTGLSTDTQYF. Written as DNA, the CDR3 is TGTGCCAGCTCAAGGACAGGCCTAAGCACAGATACGCAGTATTTT.

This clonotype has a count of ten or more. The CDR3 is CASTPGQYTGELFF. The CDR3 coding sequence is TGTGCCAGCACACCTGGACAGTACACCGGGGAGCTGTTTTTT. V gene TRBV6-2 or TRBV6-3 combines with J gene TRBJ2-2, with a weak D call TRBD1 (6 bases). The CDR3 sequence is 14 residues long. Germline V gives CDR1 MNHEY, CDR2 SVGEGT. Trimming removed 7 bases from V and 3 bases from J, with 12 bases in between.

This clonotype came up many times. As DNA, the CDR3 is TGTGCCAGCAGTTATTCCCCCTCAGGGTGGGGCTACACCTTC. As protein: CASSYSPSGWGYTF. The chain links TRBV27 to TRBJ1-2; a possible D gene is TRBD1 (5 bases). Trimming took off 4 bases at V and 8 bases at J, with 17 bases between the two ends. Germline V CDR1 and CDR2: MNHEY, SMNVEV (reference sequence). The CDR3 is made up of 14 amino acids.

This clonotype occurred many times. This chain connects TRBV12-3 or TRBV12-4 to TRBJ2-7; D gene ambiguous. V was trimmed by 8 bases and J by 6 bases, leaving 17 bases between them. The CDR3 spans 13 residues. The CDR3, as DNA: TGTGCCAGCTGTCCCGGGTCCCCGTGCGAGCAGTACTTC. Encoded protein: CASCPGSPCEQYF.

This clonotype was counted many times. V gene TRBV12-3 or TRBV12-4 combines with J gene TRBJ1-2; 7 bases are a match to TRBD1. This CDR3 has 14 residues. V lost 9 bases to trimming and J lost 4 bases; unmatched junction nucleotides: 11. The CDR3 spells CASRDSQRGYGYTF. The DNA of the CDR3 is TGTGCCAGTCGGGACAGCCAACGCGGCTATGGCTACACCTTC.

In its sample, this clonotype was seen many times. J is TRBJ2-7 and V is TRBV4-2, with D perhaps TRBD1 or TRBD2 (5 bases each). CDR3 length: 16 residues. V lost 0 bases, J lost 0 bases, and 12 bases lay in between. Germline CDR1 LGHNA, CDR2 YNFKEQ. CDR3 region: CASSQELGESSYEQYF. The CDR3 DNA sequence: TGTGCCAGCAGCCAAGAATTAGGGGAGAGCTCCTACGAGCAGTACTTC.

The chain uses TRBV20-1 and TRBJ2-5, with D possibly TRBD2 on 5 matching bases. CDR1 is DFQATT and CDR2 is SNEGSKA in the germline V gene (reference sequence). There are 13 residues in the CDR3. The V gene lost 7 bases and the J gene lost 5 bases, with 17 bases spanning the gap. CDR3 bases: TGCAGTGTCCAAGGCGGGCCCTCGGAGACCCAGTACTTC. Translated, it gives CSVQGGPSETQYF.

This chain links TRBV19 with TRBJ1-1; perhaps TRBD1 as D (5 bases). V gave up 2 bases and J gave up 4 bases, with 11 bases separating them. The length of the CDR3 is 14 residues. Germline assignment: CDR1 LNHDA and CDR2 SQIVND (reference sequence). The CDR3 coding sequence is TGTGCCAGTAGTATACAGGGAATTGGCACTGAAGCTTTCTTT. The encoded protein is CASSIQGIGTEAFF. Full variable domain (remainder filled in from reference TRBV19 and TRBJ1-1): DGGITQSPKYLFRKEGQNVTLSCEQNLNHDAMYWYRQDPGQGLRLIYYSQIVNDFQKGDIAEGYSVSREKKESFPLTVTSAQKNPTAFYLCASSIQGIGTEAFFGQGTRLTVV.

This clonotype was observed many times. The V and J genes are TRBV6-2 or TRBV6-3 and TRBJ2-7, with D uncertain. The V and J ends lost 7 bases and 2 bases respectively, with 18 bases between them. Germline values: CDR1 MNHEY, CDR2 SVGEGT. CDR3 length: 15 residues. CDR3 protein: CASTGVPTYAYEQYF. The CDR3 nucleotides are TGTGCCAGCACTGGAGTTCCCACCTACGCCTACGAGCAGTACTTC.

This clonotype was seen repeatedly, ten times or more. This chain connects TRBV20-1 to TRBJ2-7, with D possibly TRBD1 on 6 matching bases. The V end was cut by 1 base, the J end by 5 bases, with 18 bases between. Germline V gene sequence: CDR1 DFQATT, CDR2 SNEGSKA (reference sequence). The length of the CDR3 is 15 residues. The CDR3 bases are TGCAGTGCTAGAGGGGTTTGGGGGCCAGCTAACGAGCAGTACTTC. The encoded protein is CSARGVWGPANEQYF.

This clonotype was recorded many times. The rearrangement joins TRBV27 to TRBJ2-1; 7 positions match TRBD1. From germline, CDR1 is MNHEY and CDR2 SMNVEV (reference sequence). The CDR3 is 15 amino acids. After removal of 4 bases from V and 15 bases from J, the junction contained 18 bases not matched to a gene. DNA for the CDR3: TGTGCCAGCAGTTCGTCCGGGACAGATCTACAGATTCTGTTCTTC. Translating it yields CASSSSGTDLQILFF.

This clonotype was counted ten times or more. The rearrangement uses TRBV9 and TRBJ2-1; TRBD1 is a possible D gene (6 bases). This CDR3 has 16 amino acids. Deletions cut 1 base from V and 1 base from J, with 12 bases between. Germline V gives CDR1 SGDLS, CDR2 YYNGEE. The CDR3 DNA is TGTGCCAGCAGCGTAAGGGGAACAGGGTCCTACAATGAGCAGTTCTTC. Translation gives CASSVRGTGSYNEQFF.

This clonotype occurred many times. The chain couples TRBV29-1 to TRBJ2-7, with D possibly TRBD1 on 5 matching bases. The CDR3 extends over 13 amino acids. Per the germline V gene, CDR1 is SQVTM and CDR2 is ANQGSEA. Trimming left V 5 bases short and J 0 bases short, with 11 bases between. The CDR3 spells CSVQGPLSYEQYF. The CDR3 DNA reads TGCAGCGTTCAGGGCCCCCTCTCCTACGAGCAGTACTTC.

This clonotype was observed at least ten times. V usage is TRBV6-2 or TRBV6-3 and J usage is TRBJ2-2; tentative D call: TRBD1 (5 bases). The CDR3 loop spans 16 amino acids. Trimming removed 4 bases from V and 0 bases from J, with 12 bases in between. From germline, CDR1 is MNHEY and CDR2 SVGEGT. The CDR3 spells CASSFLDSSNTGELFF. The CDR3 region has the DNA TGTGCCAGCAGTTTCCTCGACAGTTCGAACACCGGGGAGCTGTTTTTT.

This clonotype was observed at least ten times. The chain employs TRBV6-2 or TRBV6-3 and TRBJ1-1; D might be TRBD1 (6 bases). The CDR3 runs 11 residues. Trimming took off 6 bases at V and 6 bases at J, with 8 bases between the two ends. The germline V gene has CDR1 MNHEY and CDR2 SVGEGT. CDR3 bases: TGTGCCAGCAGACAGGGTTCTGAAGCTTTCTTT. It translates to CASRQGSEAFF.

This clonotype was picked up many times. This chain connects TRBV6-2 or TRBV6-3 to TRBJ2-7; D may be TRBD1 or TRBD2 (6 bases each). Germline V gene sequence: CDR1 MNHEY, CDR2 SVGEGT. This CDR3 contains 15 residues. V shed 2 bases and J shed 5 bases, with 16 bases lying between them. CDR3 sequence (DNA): TGTGCCAGCAGTTACCCCCCGGAGGGGGTCAACGAGCAGTACTTC. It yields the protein CASSYPPEGVNEQYF.

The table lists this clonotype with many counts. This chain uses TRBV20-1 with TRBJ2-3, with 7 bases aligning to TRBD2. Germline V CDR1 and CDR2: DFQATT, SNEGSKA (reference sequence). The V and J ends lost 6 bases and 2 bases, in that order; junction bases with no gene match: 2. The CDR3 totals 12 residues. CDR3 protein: CSAAGVTDTQYF. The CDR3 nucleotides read TGCAGTGCCGCGGGAGTCACAGATACGCAGTATTTT.